Listed below are T cell receptor beta chains from one sample, sequenced in a study of neoadjuvant anti-PD-1 for oral cavity cancer. Method: immunoSEQ multiplex PCR; TCRdb's copy keeps in-frame clones and lacks some. The data show 14,000 or so clones, more than 75% seen once. The sequencing here drew on PBMCs, taken after nivolumab (anti-PD-1) treatment. The receptors derive from a person aged 40 to 85 with oral cavity squamous cell carcinoma. Both conserved end residues are part of each CDR3. Fields, in order: J gene, CDR3 length, V gene, CDR3 protein.

TRBJ2-3	11	TRBV2	CASTPQDTQYF
TRBJ2-3	15	TRBV30	CAWRKEGGGTDTQYF
TRBJ2-7	12	TRBV10-3	CATSSGTYEQYF
TRBJ1-5	14	TRBV6-5	CASSLLHSNQPQHF
TRBJ1-2	13	TRBV7-2	CASSLGGTAGYTF
TRBJ2-3	15	TRBV30	CAWVPGLAPTDTQYF
TRBJ1-1	16	TRBV5-5	CASSLAGAGTNTEAFF
TRBJ2-5	12	TRBV5-1	CASYQSGETQYF
TRBJ1-5	12	TRBV7-9	CASSLDRQPQHF
TRBJ1-5	16	TRBV7-8	CASSSALSTGNQPQHF
TRBJ2-1	14	TRBV6-5	CASSLYPGNNEQFF
TRBJ2-1	15	TRBV28	CASSSGGLTYNEQFF
TRBJ2-1	11	TRBV2	CASSEISGQFF
TRBJ1-2	13	TRBV5-1	CASSWGDRQGYTF
TRBJ1-1	14	TRBV15	CATSGQGQKTEAFF
TRBJ1-5	12	TRBV10-2	CASSELGGGQHF
TRBJ1-1	13	TRBV10-3	CAISESGQAPAFF
TRBJ2-7	16	TRBV4-2	CASSQDRGEGREEQYF
TRBJ1-2	16	TRBV9	CASSVDRQGLHYGYTF
TRBJ2-1	12	TRBV7-3	CASSPSGNEQFF
TRBJ1-1	15	TRBV5-4	CASSLIDRRNTEAFF
TRBJ1-5	13	TRBV18	CASSPGESQPQHF
TRBJ1-2	14	TRBV9	CASSVDNRGGGYTF
TRBJ1-2	14	TRBV2	CAIREQQGIGGYTF
TRBJ2-7	14	TRBV6-6	CASSYVYGQSEQYF
TRBJ2-5	15	TRBV9	CASSGTSGRRETQYF
TRBJ2-1	14	TRBV4-1	CASSHVRNYNEQFF
TRBJ2-7	16	TRBV27	CASNLRPGRPIYEQYF
TRBJ1-4	14	TRBV7-6	CASSQGGSTEKLFF
TRBJ1-5	15	TRBV18	CASSPGRWSNQPQHF
TRBJ2-2	16	TRBV5-5	CASSFIGGHNTGELFF
TRBJ2-5	15	TRBV2	CASWGGPFYQETQYF
TRBJ2-1	16	TRBV9	CASSVVWTSGRDEQFF
TRBJ1-1	15	TRBV7-9	CASSLVGHPRTEAFF
TRBJ1-1	17	TRBV5-1	CASSLGVFGPGDTEAFF
TRBJ2-7	14	TRBV7-6	CASSLGGETYEQYF
TRBJ1-6	16	TRBV15	CATSVDASSYNSPLHF
TRBJ2-2	14	TRBV7-3	CASSLIRDTGELFF
TRBJ1-1	13	TRBV29-1	CSASGTGGTEAFF
TRBJ1-1	18	TRBV6-1	CASSVPSSTLTVNTEAFF
TRBJ2-2	14	TRBV7-2	CASRTGTAAGELFF
TRBJ2-1	15	TRBV9	CASSVGDSSYNEQFF
TRBJ2-7	14	TRBV7-9	CASSPLPEGDEQYF
TRBJ1-2	14	TRBV5-4	CASSFIRDDVGYTF
TRBJ2-7	13	TRBV7-3	CASSLTGGHEQYF
TRBJ1-5	14	TRBV2	CASSDQVYSGPQHF
TRBJ2-3	14	TRBV6-5	CASSYGQGTDTQYF
TRBJ2-7	14	TRBV19	CASSWGPRTYEQYF
TRBJ1-5	14	TRBV6-5	CASSPRQVSQPQHF
TRBJ1-6	12	TRBV2	CASRIYNSPLHF
TRBJ1-1	13	TRBV11-1	CASSPRGGTEAFF
TRBJ2-7	14	TRBV7-9	CASSLAGTPYEQYF
TRBJ1-4	15	TRBV9	CASSVFLGKDEKLFF
TRBJ2-1	15	TRBV6-1	CASSSRTGSYNEQFF